Following are 5 T cell receptor beta chains from one sample sequenced in a study of identical twins. Via MiXCR, TCRdb re-called the 5' RACE reads, giving one row per CDR3 protein. The sample holds roughly 1.6 million distinct CDR3 sequences; less than 40% are singletons and the top ten take about 0.27%. The sample comprised cord blood. The receptors here all came from a newborn girl in good health.

As for this clonotype: A junction boundary mismatches the germline segment, possibly from a read error. As DNA, the CDR3 is TGTGCCATCAGTGAGTCATCGGGACTAGCGGCCACAGATACGCGGTATTTT. It codes for CAISESSGLAATDTRYF. The gene calls are TRBV10-3 and TRBJ2-3; 11 bases line up with TRBD2. This CDR3 comprises 17 residues. Germline V gene data show CDR1 as ENHRY and CDR2 as SYGVKD.

Ten or more counts support this clonotype. This chain joins TRBV2 and TRBJ2-3, with TRBD1 as a possible D gene (6 bases). The V gene's germline CDR1 is SNHLY and CDR2 FYNNEI. V was pared by 6 bases and J by 2 bases, with 12 bases between. The CDR3 contains 14 residues. CDR3 protein: CASRARGITDTQYF. The CDR3 DNA is TGTGCCAGCAGGGCCAGGGGCATCACAGATACGCAGTATTTT.

On this clonotype itself: A much larger clone is a single base away; this may be a read error. The chain couples TRBV29-1 to TRBJ2-7, with 9 bases that match TRBD2. The CDR3 spans 13 residues. Trimming took 4 bases from V and 7 from J; bases not matched to a gene: 8. The germline V gene encodes CDR1 SQVTM and CDR2 ANQGSEA. CDR3 sequence reads: CSVGRTSANEQYF. The CDR3 nucleotides read TGCAGCGTTGGGCGGACTAGCGCCAATGAGCAGTACTTC.

The V call is TRBV20-1, the J call TRBJ2-5; D not resolved. Germline V gene data show CDR1 as DFQATT and CDR2 as SNEGSKA (reference sequence). V was pared by 2 bases and J by 6 bases, with 16 bases between. The CDR3 has 14 residues. This chain's CDR3 is CSARYLEGRKTQYF. The CDR3 nucleotides read TGCAGTGCTAGATATTTAGAAGGGCGGAAGACCCAGTACTTC.

This clonotype was counted only a few times. The J gene is TRBJ2-2, the V gene TRBV10-3; D unresolved. Trimming cost V 5 bases and J 1 base, with 5 bases left between them. The germline gives CDR1 ENHRY, CDR2 SYGVKD. The CDR3 is 13 amino acids. As DNA, the CDR3 is TGTGCCATCAGTTTCAAGAACACCGGGGAGCTGTTTTTT. Amino acid sequence: CAISFKNTGELFF.